The rows below give T cell receptor beta chains drawn from one sample of a study of OX40 agonist ivuxolimab in advanced cancers. Assay used: immunoSEQ multiplex PCR; TCRdb lists only in-frame clones, some missing. Here the sample spans tens of thousands of clones, 92% being singletons. Sequenced material: CD4+ or CD8+ T cells sorted from blood, taken in a trial of the OX40 agonist ivuxolimab. These receptors were obtained from an adult with an advanced solid tumor such as melanoma, head and neck, liver or kidney cancer. Each CDR3 is given with its conserved first and last residue. The D gene is left open where the match is weak. Clone size, where shown, is once, few, many, or a class for clones that have expanded.

cdr3_nt: TGCGCCAGCAGCCAAGTCTATTCGGACTACAACTCCTACAATGAGCAGTTCTTC
cdr3_aa: CASSQVYSDYNSYNEQFF
d_call: NA
clone_size: NA
v_call: TRBV4-3
j_call: TRBJ2-1

cdr3_nt: TGTGCCAGCAGCCCGGGACTCTTGCCCTATGGCTACACCTTC
cdr3_aa: CASSPGLLPYGYTF
d_call: NA
clone_size: NA
v_call: TRBV27
j_call: TRBJ1-2

cdr3_nt: TGTGCCAGCAGTCTCTATCCGACAGGGACTAGCAATTCACCCCTCCACTTT
cdr3_aa: CASSLYPTGTSNSPLHF
d_call: TRBD1
clone_size: NA
v_call: TRBV27
j_call: TRBJ1-6

cdr3_nt: TGTGCCACCAGCAGAGATCCCGACAGGGGCTCCTACGAGCAGTACTTC
cdr3_aa: CATSRDPDRGSYEQYF
d_call: TRBD1
clone_size: once
v_call: TRBV15
j_call: TRBJ2-7

cdr3_nt: TGTGCCAGCAGCGTATGGACAGGGGGTTCAGATACGCAGTATTTT
cdr3_aa: CASSVWTGGSDTQYF
d_call: TRBD1
clone_size: NA
v_call: TRBV9
j_call: TRBJ2-3

cdr3_nt: TGTGCCAGCGTCCCGGATAGGAGCTACGAGCAGTACTTC
cdr3_aa: CASVPDRSYEQYF
d_call: NA
clone_size: NA
v_call: TRBV2
j_call: TRBJ2-7

cdr3_nt: TGTGCCAGTAGTCCCCGTCAGCTCGCCTACGAGCAGTACTTC
cdr3_aa: CASSPRQLAYEQYF
d_call: NA
clone_size: NA
v_call: TRBV19
j_call: TRBJ2-7

cdr3_nt: TGTGCCACCACCCCGGACAGCCCCCGGACTGAAGCTTTCTTT
cdr3_aa: CATTPDSPRTEAFF
d_call: NA
clone_size: NA
v_call: TRBV15
j_call: TRBJ1-1

cdr3_nt: TGTGCCAGCAGTCTACAGGGGCGGGGGGCCAAAAACATTCAGTACTTC
cdr3_aa: CASSLQGRGAKNIQYF
d_call: NA
clone_size: NA
v_call: TRBV28
j_call: TRBJ2-4

cdr3_nt: TGTGCCAGCGTATACAGGGTGGATCAGCCCCAGCATTTT
cdr3_aa: CASVYRVDQPQHF
d_call: NA
clone_size: NA
v_call: TRBV6-6
j_call: TRBJ1-5

cdr3_nt: TGTGCCAGCAGTTTGTACAGATCCTACGAGCAGTACTTC
cdr3_aa: CASSLYRSYEQYF
d_call: NA
clone_size: NA
v_call: TRBV28
j_call: TRBJ2-7

cdr3_nt: TGTGCCAGCAGCTTGGGGGGACGAGGGGAAGAAAAACTGTTTTTT
cdr3_aa: CASSLGGRGEEKLFF
d_call: NA
clone_size: NA
v_call: TRBV5-6
j_call: TRBJ1-4

cdr3_nt: TGTGCCAGCAGCTCTGGACTAGCGGCTTCAGATACGCAGTATTTT
cdr3_aa: CASSSGLAASDTQYF
d_call: TRBD2
clone_size: NA
v_call: TRBV5-4
j_call: TRBJ2-3

cdr3_nt: TGTGCCAGCAGTTTCACAGGGTATGGGACTAATGAAAAACTGTTTTTT
cdr3_aa: CASSFTGYGTNEKLFF
d_call: NA
clone_size: NA
v_call: TRBV27
j_call: TRBJ1-4

cdr3_nt: TGTGCCAGCAGCAGGGGACGTCAGCCCCAGCATTTT
cdr3_aa: CASSRGRQPQHF
d_call: NA
clone_size: few
v_call: TRBV13
j_call: TRBJ1-5

cdr3_nt: TGTGCCAGCAGTCCCGGGACAACTACGGGAGGACTGTTTTTT
cdr3_aa: CASSPGTTTGGLFF
d_call: NA
clone_size: NA
v_call: TRBV6-5
j_call: TRBJ1-4

cdr3_nt: TGTGCCAGTAGACGGGGCTTTGAGGGATTCTACACTGAAGCTTTCTTT
cdr3_aa: CASRRGFEGFYTEAFF
d_call: NA
clone_size: NA
v_call: TRBV19
j_call: TRBJ1-1

cdr3_nt: TGTGCCAGACGAATCCCGTTGAACCACAATGAGCAGTTCTTC
cdr3_aa: CARRIPLNHNEQFF
d_call: NA
clone_size: NA
v_call: TRBV2
j_call: TRBJ2-1

cdr3_nt: TGTGCCAGCAGTTTCCTCAGGGGGCGGGTTAACACTGAAGCTTTCTTT
cdr3_aa: CASSFLRGRVNTEAFF
d_call: TRBD1
clone_size: NA
v_call: TRBV6-5
j_call: TRBJ1-1

cdr3_nt: TGTGCCAGCGGGCCGGGGAGGGCTGAAGCTTTCTTT
cdr3_aa: CASGPGRAEAFF
d_call: NA
clone_size: NA
v_call: TRBV6-5
j_call: TRBJ1-1

cdr3_nt: TGTGCCAGCAGCACACAGGGGGGATCCTACAATGAGCAGTTCTTC
cdr3_aa: CASSTQGGSYNEQFF
d_call: TRBD1
clone_size: NA
v_call: TRBV9
j_call: TRBJ2-1

cdr3_nt: TGTGCCAGCAGCTCGGGATCTAGCGGTCAAGAGACCCAGTACTTC
cdr3_aa: CASSSGSSGQETQYF
d_call: TRBD2
clone_size: NA
v_call: TRBV9
j_call: TRBJ2-5

cdr3_nt: TGTGCCAGCAGCTTAGGCCAGGGGGAGGCCTACAATGAGCAGTTCTTC
cdr3_aa: CASSLGQGEAYNEQFF
d_call: NA
clone_size: NA
v_call: TRBV7-6
j_call: TRBJ2-1

cdr3_nt: TGTGCCAGCAGCCCAACAGGGGCCGGGGAGCTGTTTTTT
cdr3_aa: CASSPTGAGELFF
d_call: TRBD1
clone_size: NA
v_call: TRBV7-2
j_call: TRBJ2-2

cdr3_nt: TGTGCCAGTAGCCAAGGAGGGGGCCCCAACGAGCAGTACTTC
cdr3_aa: CASSQGGGPNEQYF
d_call: NA
clone_size: NA
v_call: TRBV19
j_call: TRBJ2-7

cdr3_nt: TGTGCCAGCAGCTTTCTAAGCGGCGGTAGCTCCTACGAGCAGTACTTC
cdr3_aa: CASSFLSGGSSYEQYF
d_call: NA
clone_size: NA
v_call: TRBV11-2
j_call: TRBJ2-7

cdr3_nt: TGCGCCAGCAGCTCCCAAACCGGGACACATGCGACCGGGGAGCTGTTTTTT
cdr3_aa: CASSSQTGTHATGELFF
d_call: NA
clone_size: NA
v_call: TRBV5-1
j_call: TRBJ2-2

cdr3_nt: TGTGCCAGCAGCCCCGCGAGGACAGATACGCAGTATTTT
cdr3_aa: CASSPARTDTQYF
d_call: NA
clone_size: once
v_call: TRBV7-2
j_call: TRBJ2-3

cdr3_nt: TGTGCCAGCAGCTCCCGACTAGCGGCCAATGAGCAGTTCTTC
cdr3_aa: CASSSRLAANEQFF
d_call: TRBD2
clone_size: NA
v_call: TRBV13
j_call: TRBJ2-1

cdr3_nt: TGTGCCAGCAGCTTGGGGGCCGCCGTCCTGACTTTC
cdr3_aa: CASSLGAAVLTF
d_call: NA
clone_size: NA
v_call: TRBV5-6
j_call: TRBJ2-6

cdr3_nt: TGTGCCAGCAGCTTGGTGGCTAGCGGTTACAATGAGCAGTTCTTC
cdr3_aa: CASSLVASGYNEQFF
d_call: TRBD2
clone_size: NA
v_call: TRBV5-4
j_call: TRBJ2-1

cdr3_nt: TGTGCCAGCAGTGAAGCTACCGGACTCTCCTACGAGCAGTACTTC
cdr3_aa: CASSEATGLSYEQYF
d_call: NA
clone_size: NA
v_call: TRBV6-1
j_call: TRBJ2-7

cdr3_nt: TGTGCCAGCAGCTTGGAGGGCCTGAACACTGAAGCTTTCTTT
cdr3_aa: CASSLEGLNTEAFF
d_call: NA
clone_size: once
v_call: TRBV5-6
j_call: TRBJ1-1

cdr3_nt: TGCGCCAGCAGTGGGGACAGGGATAATGAGCAGTTCTTC
cdr3_aa: CASSGDRDNEQFF
d_call: TRBD1
clone_size: NA
v_call: TRBV10-1
j_call: TRBJ2-1

cdr3_nt: TGTGCCAGCAGTGAGGGTGACTACTCTGGAAACACCATATATTTT
cdr3_aa: CASSEGDYSGNTIYF
d_call: NA
clone_size: NA
v_call: TRBV6-1
j_call: TRBJ1-3

cdr3_nt: TGTGCCAGTAGTATAGGGGGGAGAGCTGAAGCTTTCTTT
cdr3_aa: CASSIGGRAEAFF
d_call: NA
clone_size: NA
v_call: TRBV19
j_call: TRBJ1-1

cdr3_nt: TGCAGCGTGGATAGTCAGGGTGACGCTTTCTTT
cdr3_aa: CSVDSQGDAFF
d_call: NA
clone_size: NA
v_call: TRBV29-1
j_call: TRBJ1-1

cdr3_nt: TGTGCCAGCAGCTTTGGACAGAACACTGAAGCTTTCTTT
cdr3_aa: CASSFGQNTEAFF
d_call: NA
clone_size: NA
v_call: TRBV5-8
j_call: TRBJ1-1

cdr3_nt: TGTGCCAGCGGAAGGGGGTCTGGAAACACCATATATTTT
cdr3_aa: CASGRGSGNTIYF
d_call: NA
clone_size: NA
v_call: TRBV5-5
j_call: TRBJ1-3

cdr3_nt: TGTGCCAGCAGCCGGCGGATCTACGAGCAGTACTTC
cdr3_aa: CASSRRIYEQYF
d_call: NA
clone_size: NA
v_call: TRBV5-8
j_call: TRBJ2-7

cdr3_nt: TGTGCCAGCAGTGAACGGGCGACTAACTATGGCTACACCTTC
cdr3_aa: CASSERATNYGYTF
d_call: NA
clone_size: NA
v_call: TRBV2
j_call: TRBJ1-2